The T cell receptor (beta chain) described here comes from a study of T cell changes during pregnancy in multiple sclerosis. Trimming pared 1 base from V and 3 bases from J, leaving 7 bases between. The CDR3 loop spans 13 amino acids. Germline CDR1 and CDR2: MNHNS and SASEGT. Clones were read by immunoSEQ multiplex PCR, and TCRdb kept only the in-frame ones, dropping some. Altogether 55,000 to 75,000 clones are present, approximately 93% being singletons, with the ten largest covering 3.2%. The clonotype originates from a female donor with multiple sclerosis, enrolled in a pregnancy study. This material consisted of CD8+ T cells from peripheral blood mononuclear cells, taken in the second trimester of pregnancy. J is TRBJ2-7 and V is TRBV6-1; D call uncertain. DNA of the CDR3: TGTGCCAGCAGTGAAGTCAGCGACTACGAGCAGTACTTC. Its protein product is CASSEVSDYEQYF.